This is a list of T cell receptor beta chains from one sample in a study of blood T cell repertoires in COVID-19. The assay was immunoSEQ multiplex PCR, and TCRdb's table has in-frame clones only and misses some. The sample includes around 250,000 clones, about 87% seen only once; the top ten take roughly 1.7%. The sequencing input was PBMCs or T cells enriched from blood (not recorded which). These TCRs come from a woman between 45 and 65 years old who had recovered from COVID-19. Both conserved end residues are part of each CDR3. Each record gives: D gene, clone size, J gene, V gene, CDR3 protein, CDR3 DNA. The D gene is left open where the match is weak. For some rows the clone size is stated as once, few or many, or as a class when expanded; others skip it.

TRBD1	once	TRBJ1-4	TRBV23-1	CASSRSRGLWEKLFF	TGCGCCAGCAGTCGATCCAGGGGGCTTTGGGAAAAACTGTTTTTT
TRBD1	.	TRBJ2-5	TRBV28	CASSPDRVRETQYF	TGTGCCAGCAGTCCGGACAGGGTTAGGGAGACCCAGTACTTC
.	.	TRBJ1-6	TRBV9	CASSVGRGGRGLHF	TGTGCCAGCAGCGTAGGGCGAGGAGGAAGAGGCCTCCACTTT
.	.	TRBJ2-7	TRBV5-1	CASSLEPGFAYEQYF	TGCGCCAGCAGCTTGGAGCCAGGTTTCGCCTACGAGCAGTACTTC
.	.	TRBJ2-1	TRBV6-5	CASNSGYNEQFF	TGTGCCAGCAACAGTGGCTACAATGAGCAGTTCTTC
.	.	TRBJ1-5	TRBV30	CAWSVQGHIFQPQHF	TGTGCCTGGAGTGTACAAGGACACATTTTTCAGCCCCAGCATTTT
TRBD2	few	TRBJ2-3	TRBV5-1	CASRPLAGTDTQYF	TGCGCCAGTAGGCCGCTAGCGGGCACAGATACGCAGTATTTT
TRBD1	.	TRBJ2-7	TRBV5-6	CASSFRGYLSYEQYF	TGTGCCAGCAGCTTCAGGGGGTACCTCTCCTACGAGCAGTACTTC
.	.	TRBJ2-7	TRBV27	CASSFSVSYEQYF	TGTGCCAGCAGTTTCTCAGTCTCCTACGAGCAGTACTTC
TRBD2	.	TRBJ2-2	TRBV24-1	CATSGTSVNGELFF	TGTGCCACCAGTGGGACTAGCGTGAACGGGGAGCTGTTTTTT
.	.	TRBJ1-2	TRBV25-1	CASNSGYGYTF	TGTGCCAGCAATTCGGGATATGGCTACACCTTC
.	.	TRBJ2-2	TRBV9	CANANLDRRNGKTNTGELFF	TGTGCCAACGCAAACCTAGACAGGCGTAACGGGAAGACGAACACCGGGGAGCTGTTTTTT
TRBD1	.	TRBJ1-3	TRBV18	CASSQGASGNTIYF	TGTGCCAGCTCGCAGGGGGCTAGTGGAAACACCATATATTTT
.	once	TRBJ1-1	TRBV7-3	CASSLTRRAEAFF	TGTGCCAGCAGCTTAACCCGGAGGGCCGAAGCTTTCTTT
.	once	TRBJ2-2	TRBV5-4	CASSLDRNTGELFF	TGTGCCAGCAGCTTGGACAGGAACACCGGGGAGCTGTTTTTT
TRBD1	.	TRBJ2-7	TRBV4-2	CASSLDRDYEQYF	TGTGCCAGCAGCCTAGACAGGGACTACGAGCAGTACTTC
.	.	TRBJ2-2	TRBV27	CASNRQGGTGELFF	TGTGCCAGCAACAGGCAGGGTGGCACCGGGGAGCTGTTTTTT
.	.	TRBJ2-1	TRBV28	CASSFAYEQFF	TGTGCCAGCAGTTTTGCGTATGAGCAGTTCTTC
TRBD2	.	TRBJ2-7	TRBV20-1	CSASGASGFTYEQYF	TGCAGTGCTAGTGGAGCTAGCGGTTTTACCTACGAGCAGTACTTC
.	.	TRBJ1-4	TRBV7-9	CASSLTGRVATNEKLFF	TGTGCCAGCAGCCTTACAGGGCGAGTCGCAACTAATGAAAAACTGTTTTTT
TRBD1	.	TRBJ1-1	TRBV19	CASKTGGAGNTEAFF	TGTGCCAGTAAAACAGGGGGCGCAGGTAACACTGAAGCTTTCTTT
.	.	TRBJ1-3	TRBV18	CASSPGAVSGNTIYF	TGTGCCAGCTCACCAGGGGCCGTTTCTGGAAACACCATATATTTT
.	.	TRBJ2-5	TRBV9	CASSVEAVQETQYF	TGTGCCAGCAGCGTGGAAGCGGTCCAAGAGACCCAGTACTTC
.	.	TRBJ2-1	TRBV28	CASSFQYPYNEQFF	TGTGCCAGCAGTTTTCAGTATCCCTACAATGAGCAGTTCTTC
TRBD1	.	TRBJ2-1	TRBV27	CASRQGAFDGQFF	TGTGCCAGCAGACAGGGGGCTTTTGATGGGCAGTTCTTC
TRBD1	.	TRBJ1-1	TRBV19	CASGQATLGKAEAFF	TGTGCCAGCGGACAGGCCACCCTGGGTAAGGCTGAAGCTTTCTTT
TRBD1	.	TRBJ1-6	TRBV10-3	CAIGTGRDSPLHF	TGTGCCATTGGGACAGGGAGAGATTCACCCCTCCACTTT
TRBD1	.	TRBJ2-7	TRBV6-5	CASSSGQGPTYEQYF	TGTGCCAGCAGTTCTGGACAGGGGCCTACCTACGAGCAGTACTTC
.	.	TRBJ1-6	TRBV7-2	CASSPGDGLNSPLHF	TGTGCCAGCAGCCCAGGGGACGGCCTTAATTCACCCCTCCACTTT
.	.	TRBJ2-3	TRBV2	CASKIGARTDTQYF	TGTGCCAGCAAAATTGGGGCGCGCACAGATACGCAGTATTTT
TRBD1	.	TRBJ1-3	TRBV19	CASSPGDRSSGNTIYF	TGTGCCAGTAGCCCGGGGGACAGGAGCTCTGGAAACACCATATATTTT
TRBD1	.	TRBJ2-1	TRBV14	CASSQDLRQGCFF	TGTGCCAGCAGCCAAGATCTGCGACAGGGTTGTTTCTTC
TRBD1	few	TRBJ1-2	TRBV23-1	CASSRGRHTF	TGCGCCAGCAGCAGGGGGCGGCACACCTTC
TRBD1	few	TRBJ1-6	TRBV3-1/TRBV3-2	CASSSRDRGHNSPLHF	TGTGCCAGCAGCTCACGGGACAGGGGGCATAATTCACCCCTCCACTTT
.	once	TRBJ1-4	TRBV19	CASTQQPPHNEKLFF	TGTGCCAGTACCCAACAGCCGCCACACAATGAAAAACTGTTTTTT
.	.	TRBJ1-2	TRBV4-2	CASSQDLVREGGYTF	TGTGCCAGCAGCCAAGATTTGGTCAGGGAGGGTGGCTACACCTTC
TRBD1	.	TRBJ2-7	TRBV6-1	CASSEGDRVSF	TGTGCCAGCAGTGAAGGAGACAGGGTGAGCTTC
.	few	TRBJ1-6	TRBV10-3	CAIKQGLGDNSPLHF	TGTGCCATTAAACAGGGTCTGGGGGATAATTCACCCCTCCACTTT
.	few	TRBJ1-6	TRBV5-8	CASSRDGGLNSPLHF	TGTGCCAGCAGCCGCGACGGCGGACTTAATTCACCCCTCCACTTT
.	.	TRBJ1-1	TRBV6-6	CASGGAFF	TGTGCCAGCGGAGGAGCTTTCTTT
.	.	TRBJ2-5	TRBV3-1/TRBV3-2	CASGGRQETQYF	TGTGCCAGCGGAGGAAGGCAAGAGACCCAGTACTTC
.	.	TRBJ2-3	TRBV12-5	CASGFGWAWQYF	TGTGCTAGTGGTTTCGGTTGGGCTTGGCAGTATTTT
TRBD1	.	TRBJ2-5	TRBV7-9	CASSFSTGEETQYF	TGTGCCAGCAGCTTTAGCACAGGGGAAGAGACCCAGTACTTC
.	.	TRBJ2-3	TRBV12-3/TRBV12-4	CASSFLELDTQYF	TGTGCCAGCAGTTTCCTAGAGTTAGATACGCAGTATTTT
TRBD1	.	TRBJ2-7	TRBV18	CASSPGTVTYEQYF	TGTGCCAGCTCACCAGGGACAGTCACCTACGAGCAGTACTTC
.	.	TRBJ1-4	TRBV5-5	CASSLFGGTEKLFF	TGTGCCAGCAGCTTGTTCGGGGGGACTGAAAAACTGTTTTTT
TRBD2	.	TRBJ2-1	TRBV6-4	CASSYSGTSGSGEQFF	TGTGCCAGCAGCTATTCCGGGACTAGCGGGAGCGGTGAGCAGTTCTTC
.	.	TRBJ1-1	TRBV7-2	CASSLATVSTEAFF	TGTGCCAGCAGCTTAGCGACAGTGAGCACTGAAGCTTTCTTT